The following is a TCR beta chain sequence with its context. This clone was detected only a few times. There is no known antigen for this receptor. Base-call qualities are not available, and no considerably larger clone is one nucleotide away. Each donor gave one peripheral blood draw, averaging around 120 mL, which was collected into heparinised tubes. A BD FACSAria II was used to sort naive, central memory, regulatory and stem cell-like memory CD4+ T cells with a panel that included CD45RO, CCR7, CD25, CD127, CD95 and CD27. Every sorted population had a purity above 98%. PBMCs were separated immediately by Lymphoprep density gradient centrifugation and were stained directly, without being cultured. So that batch effects would be minimized, each experiment stained and sorted samples in pairs, pairing one healthy donor with one patient. The entry originates in a study of beta chain features in type 1 diabetes (dated by TCRdb to the late 2010s). For the wider study: No differences in mean age, gender distribution, total cell number or subset yield were found between patients and healthy donors. A total of roughly 99,000,000 sorted cells were examined across all samples, and the number of cells per subset was strongly correlated with RNA yield. The study compared the TCRB repertoires of sorted circulating CD4+ T cell subsets in recently diagnosed type 1 diabetes patients with those in matched healthy donors. Regulatory and stem cell-like memory subsets were isolated from only 8 patients and 8 healthy donors, whereas naive and central memory subsets came from all 30 or so donors.

General conclusions and limits of the study: Type 1 diabetes patients showed a moderate but significant shortening of TCRB CDR3 length in all four CD4+ subsets. PCR may preferentially amplify shorter templates, but because patient and control samples were amplified and corrected together, any resulting skew would affect both groups equally. Naive, central memory and regulatory TCRB repertoires appeared to be more similar among patients than among healthy donors. Fewer insertions and more nucleotide deletions at VDJ recombination sites were observed in patients with type 1 diabetes, implying thymic rearrangement abnormalities. Only small numbers of individuals were included in the HLA sub-analyses, which left unresolved whether HLA type had any influence on TCRB rearrangement. Because cDNA rather than genomic DNA was sequenced, highly expressing activated cells could have been over-represented, although no difference in activation and CD3 levels was found between groups.

The High Capacity cDNA Reverse Transcription Kit was used to reverse transcribe all of the isolated RNA, meaning that expressed TCRB transcripts were what got sequenced. Naive, central memory and regulatory T cell samples underwent deep immunoSEQ sequencing, averaging around 4 million total reads per sample. After sorted cells were lysed in RLT buffer, RNA was extracted with DNase-treated RNeasy Micro or Mini kits, with the choice depending on cell number. To prevent cross-contamination, every cell subset was processed on its own, while patient and healthy donor samples were processed together. The immunoSEQ multiplex PCR was used to amplify TCRB sequences from cDNA, generating 87-bp fragments that spanned the CDR3 region. Sequencing of the amplicons was performed on the Illumina HiSeq platform. Processing in the source paper ran as follows. PCR bias was corrected computationally using synthetic template baselines, and reads within Hamming distance 2 were collapsed, with unmergeable singletons discarded. By aligning reads against IMGT, V, D and J genes, CDR3 length, and insertions or deletions at six rearrangement sites were assigned. Clonotype counts were normalized to sorted cell number within each subset before computing true diversity and Gini coefficients with the tcR R package. Repertoire sharing was quantified using the overlap coefficient calculated on TCRB nucleotide sequences. As a proxy for the pre-selection repertoire, out-of-frame TCRB sequences from naive cells were analyzed. TCRdb's version of the immuneACCESS table is confined to in-frame rearrangements and falls short of the full clone set. An unresolved V gene accounts for under half of the shortfall where checked; the remainder is of unknown origin. The V and J calls and the clone size are those of that table, but D and trimming were determined from the DNA. The sample contains under 900,000 clones, 17% of them found a single time. The top ten hold 0.023% of the sample.

V loses 2 bases at its end and J loses 0 bases; junction bases beyond the gene matches: 9. Taken from cysteine to phenylalanine, the CDR3 has 19 residues. Kept here is only the CDR3 DNA, which spans 57 bases and is read in frame from base 1. CDR1 SGHTA and CDR2 FQGNSA were looked up in the germline V gene. Sequenced sample: naive CD4+ T cells from blood. The cell subset or site tag for this specimen amounts to: true naive CD4+ T cells. The rearrangement joined TRBV7-2 to TRBJ2-7; TRBD2 matches 14 bases in the middle. The TCR originated in a woman younger than 30 in good health. CDR3 sequence: CASSLTPGTSGSFSYEQYF. The sequenced DNA: TGTGCCAGCAGCTTAACCCCAGGGACTAGCGGGAGTTTCTCCTACGAGCAGTACTTC.